This T cell receptor (beta chain) was obtained from a study of OX40 agonist ivuxolimab in advanced cancers. Study-level points and caveats: Clonal expansion by week 6 occurred in CD4+ and CD8+ blood T cells (at 0.1 to 3.0 mg/kg).

Of note for this clone: Its matching antigen is unknown.

Germline V gene sequence: CDR1 SGHNT, CDR2 YYREEE (reference sequence). V trimming: 4 bases; J trimming: 1 base; junction bases outside the gene matches: 3. This CDR3 comprises 14 residues. Clones were sequenced by immunoSEQ multiplex PCR, and TCRdb holds only the in-frame ones, with some missing. The sample lists tens of thousands of clones; 83% were seen once. Here the sequenced sample was CD4+ or CD8+ T cells sorted from blood, taken in a trial of the OX40 agonist ivuxolimab. The origin of this receptor is an adult with an advanced solid tumor such as melanoma, head and neck, liver or kidney cancer. The J gene is TRBJ1-1, the V gene TRBV5-4; TRBD1 matches 8 bases. The CDR3 nucleotides read TGTGCCAGCAGCGGGGGACAGGAGAACACTGAAGCTTTCTTT. This encodes CASSGGQENTEAFF. The whole variable domain, remainder taken from reference TRBV5-4 and TRBJ1-1, is ETGVTQSPTHLIKTRGQQVTLRCSSQSGHNTVSWYQQALGQGPQFIFQYYREEENGRGNFPPRFSGLQFPNYSSELNVNALELDDSALYLCASSGGQENTEAFFGQGTRLTVV.